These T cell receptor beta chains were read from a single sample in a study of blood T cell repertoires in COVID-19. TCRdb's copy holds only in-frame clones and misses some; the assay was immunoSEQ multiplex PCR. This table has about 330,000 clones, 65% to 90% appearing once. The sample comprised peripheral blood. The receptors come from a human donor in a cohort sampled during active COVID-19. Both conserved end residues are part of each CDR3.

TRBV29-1,CSVPPPLFKGLANEQFF
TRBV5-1,CASSLGTGQGAFNSPLHF
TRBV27,CASSSQGSLYNEQFF
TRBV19,CASSIIMLVETQYF
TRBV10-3,CAITPSLAGGSRTDTQYF
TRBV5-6,CASSLGRGAQNTEAFF
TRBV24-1,CATSDFGLLGTGELFF
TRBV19,CASNILSGANVLTF
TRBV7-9,CASSLRSRTSGGAGELFF
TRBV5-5,CASSLETGPGNTIYF
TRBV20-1,CSASWGRGTEAFF
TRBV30,CAWRMTGLSSYEQYF
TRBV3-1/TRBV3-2,CASSPPGLMYEKLFF
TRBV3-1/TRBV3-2,CAVRSSTGDTQYF
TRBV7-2,CASSVGQGSDTQYF